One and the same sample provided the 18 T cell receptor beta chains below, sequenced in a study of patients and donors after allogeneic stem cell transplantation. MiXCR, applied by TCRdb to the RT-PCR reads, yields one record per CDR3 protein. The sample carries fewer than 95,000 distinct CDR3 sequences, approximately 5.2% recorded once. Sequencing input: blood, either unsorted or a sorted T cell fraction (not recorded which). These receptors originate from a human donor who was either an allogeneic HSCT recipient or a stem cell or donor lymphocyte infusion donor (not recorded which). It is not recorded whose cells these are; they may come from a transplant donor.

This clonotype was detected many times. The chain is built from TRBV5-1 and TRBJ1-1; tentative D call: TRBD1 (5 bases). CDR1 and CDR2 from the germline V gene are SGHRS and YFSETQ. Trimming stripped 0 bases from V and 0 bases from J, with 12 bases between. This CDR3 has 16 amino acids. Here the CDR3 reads CASSLATAEMNTEAFF. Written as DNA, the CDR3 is TGCGCCAGCAGCTTGGCGACAGCGGAGATGAACACTGAAGCTTTCTTT.

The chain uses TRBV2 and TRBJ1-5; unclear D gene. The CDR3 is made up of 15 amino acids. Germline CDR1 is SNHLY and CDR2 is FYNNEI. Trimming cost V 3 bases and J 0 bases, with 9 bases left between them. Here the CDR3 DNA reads TGTGCCAGCAGTGAGAGCCTTTATAGCAATCAGCCCCAGCATTTT. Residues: CASSESLYSNQPQHF.

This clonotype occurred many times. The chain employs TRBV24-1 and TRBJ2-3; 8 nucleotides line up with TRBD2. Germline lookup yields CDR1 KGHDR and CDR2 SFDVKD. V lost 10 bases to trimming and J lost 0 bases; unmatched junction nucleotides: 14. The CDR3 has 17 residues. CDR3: CATTLKPGGASTDTQYF. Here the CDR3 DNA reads TGTGCCACAACTCTCAAACCCGGGGGGGCAAGCACAGATACGCAGTATTTT.

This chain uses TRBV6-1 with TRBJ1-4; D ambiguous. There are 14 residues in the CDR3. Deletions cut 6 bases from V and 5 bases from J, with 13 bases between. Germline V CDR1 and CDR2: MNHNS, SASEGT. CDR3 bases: TGTGCCAGCAGCCATTCCGGGGAAAATGAAAAACTGTTTTTT. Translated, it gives CASSHSGENEKLFF.

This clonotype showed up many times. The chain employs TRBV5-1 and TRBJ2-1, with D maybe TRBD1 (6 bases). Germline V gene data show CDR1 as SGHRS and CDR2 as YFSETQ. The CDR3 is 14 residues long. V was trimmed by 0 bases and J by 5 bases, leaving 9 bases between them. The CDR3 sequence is CASSLGQANNEQFF. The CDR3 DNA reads TGCGCCAGCAGCTTGGGACAGGCAAACAATGAGCAGTTCTTC. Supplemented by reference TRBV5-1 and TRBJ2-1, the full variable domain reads KAGVTQTPRYLIKTRGQQVTLSCSPISGHRSVSWYQQTPGQGLQFLFEYFSETQRNKGNFPGRFSGRQFSNSRSEMNVSTLELGDSALYLCASSLGQANNEQFFGPGTRLTVL.

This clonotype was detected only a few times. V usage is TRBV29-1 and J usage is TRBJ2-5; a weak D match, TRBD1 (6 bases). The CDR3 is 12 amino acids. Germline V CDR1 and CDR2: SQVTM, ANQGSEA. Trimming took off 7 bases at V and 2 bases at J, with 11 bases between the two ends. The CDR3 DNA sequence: TGCAGCGGTGGGACACTACAAGAGACCCAGTACTTC. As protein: CSGGTLQETQYF.

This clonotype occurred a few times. This CDR3 reads CASKDYGETQYF. In DNA, the CDR3 is TGTGCCAGCAAAGATTATGGGGAGACCCAGTACTTC. The J gene is TRBJ2-5, the V gene TRBV2; D gene unclear. CDR3 length: 12 amino acids. The ends were cut back, 7 bases at V and 5 bases at J, with 11 bases in the middle. The germline gives CDR1 SNHLY, CDR2 FYNNEI.

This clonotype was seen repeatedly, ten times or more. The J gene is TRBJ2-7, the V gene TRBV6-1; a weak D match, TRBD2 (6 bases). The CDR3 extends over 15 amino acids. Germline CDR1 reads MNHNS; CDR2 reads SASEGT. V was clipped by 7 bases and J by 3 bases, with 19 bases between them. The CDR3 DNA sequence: TGTGCCAGCAATGCCGTTGACCTAGCGCGCTACGAGCAGTACTTC. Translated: CASNAVDLARYEQYF.

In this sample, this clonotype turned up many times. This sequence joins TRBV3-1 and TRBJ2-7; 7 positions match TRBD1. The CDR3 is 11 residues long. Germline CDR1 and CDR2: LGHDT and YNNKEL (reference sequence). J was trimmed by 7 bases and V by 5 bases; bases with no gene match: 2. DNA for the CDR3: TGTGCCAGCAGCGAACAGGGGGAGCAGTACTTC. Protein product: CASSEQGEQYF.

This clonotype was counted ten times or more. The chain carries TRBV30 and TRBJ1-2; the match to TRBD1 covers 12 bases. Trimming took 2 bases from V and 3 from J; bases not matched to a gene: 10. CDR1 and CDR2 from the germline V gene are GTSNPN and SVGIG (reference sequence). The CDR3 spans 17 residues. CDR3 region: CAWSPPGTGGGDYGYTF. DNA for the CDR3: TGTGCCTGGAGTCCCCCTGGGACAGGGGGCGGGGACTATGGCTACACCTTC.

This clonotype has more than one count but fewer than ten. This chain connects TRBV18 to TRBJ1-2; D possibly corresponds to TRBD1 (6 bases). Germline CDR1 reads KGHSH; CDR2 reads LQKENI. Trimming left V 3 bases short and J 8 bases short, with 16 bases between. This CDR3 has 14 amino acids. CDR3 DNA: TGTGCCAGCTCACCCCCGAACAGGGCGGGAGGCTACACCTTC. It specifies CASSPPNRAGGYTF. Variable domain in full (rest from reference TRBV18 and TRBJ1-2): NAGVMQNPRHLVRRRGQEARLRCSPMKGHSHVYWYRQLPEEGLKFMVYLQKENIIDESGMPKERFSAEFPKEGPSILRIQQVVRGDSAAYFCASSPPNRAGGYTFGSGTRLTVV.

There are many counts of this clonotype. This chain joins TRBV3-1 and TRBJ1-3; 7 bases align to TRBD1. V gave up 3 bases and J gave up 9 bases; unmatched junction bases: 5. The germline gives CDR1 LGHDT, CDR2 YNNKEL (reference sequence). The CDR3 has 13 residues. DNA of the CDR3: TGTGCCAGCAGCCACCGGGACAGCAGCACCATATATTTT. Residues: CASSHRDSSTIYF.

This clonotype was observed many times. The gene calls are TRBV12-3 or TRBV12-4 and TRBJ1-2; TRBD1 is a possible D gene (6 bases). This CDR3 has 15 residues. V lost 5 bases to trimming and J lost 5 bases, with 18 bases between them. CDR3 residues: CASSTWGAGSYGYTF. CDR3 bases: TGTGCCAGCAGTACGTGGGGGGCTGGTTCGTATGGCTACACCTTC.

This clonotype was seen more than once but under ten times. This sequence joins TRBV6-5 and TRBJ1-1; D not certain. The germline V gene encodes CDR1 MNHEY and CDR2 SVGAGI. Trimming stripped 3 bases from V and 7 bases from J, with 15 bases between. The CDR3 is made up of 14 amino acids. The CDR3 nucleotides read TGTGCCAGCAGTTATTCCGATTCCGGTCTTGAAGCTTTCTTT. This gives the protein CASSYSDSGLEAFF.

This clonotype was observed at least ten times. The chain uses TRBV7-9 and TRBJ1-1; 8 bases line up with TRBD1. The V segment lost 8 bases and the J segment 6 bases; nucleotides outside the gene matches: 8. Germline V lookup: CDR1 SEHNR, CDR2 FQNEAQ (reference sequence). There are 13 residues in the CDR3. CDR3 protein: CASQDRAASEAFF. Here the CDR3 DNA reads TGTGCCAGCCAGGACAGGGCTGCTTCTGAAGCTTTCTTT.

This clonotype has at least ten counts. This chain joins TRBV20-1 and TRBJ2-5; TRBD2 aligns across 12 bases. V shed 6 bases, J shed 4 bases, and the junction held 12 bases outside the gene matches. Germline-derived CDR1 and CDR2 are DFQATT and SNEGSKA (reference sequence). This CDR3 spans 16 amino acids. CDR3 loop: CSANNRLAGAGETQYF. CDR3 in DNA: TGCAGTGCGAATAATAGACTAGCGGGGGCAGGAGAGACCCAGTACTTC.

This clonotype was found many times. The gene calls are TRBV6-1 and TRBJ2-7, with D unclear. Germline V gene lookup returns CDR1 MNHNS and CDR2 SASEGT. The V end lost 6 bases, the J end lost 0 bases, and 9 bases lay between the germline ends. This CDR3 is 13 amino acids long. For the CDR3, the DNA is TGTGCCAGCAGGAGTTTCGCCTCCTACGAGCAGTACTTC. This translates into CASRSFASYEQYF.

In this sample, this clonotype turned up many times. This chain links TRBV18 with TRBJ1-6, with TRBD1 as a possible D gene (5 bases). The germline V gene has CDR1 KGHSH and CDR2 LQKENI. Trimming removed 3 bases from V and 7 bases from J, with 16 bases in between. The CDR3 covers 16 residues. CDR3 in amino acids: CASSPAVGGRNSPLHF. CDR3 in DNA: TGTGCCAGCTCACCCGCGGTTGGGGGAAGGAATTCACCCCTCCACTTT.